One and the same sample provided the 23 T cell receptor beta chains below, sequenced in a study of Ad26.COV2.S vaccination and SARS-CoV-2 variants (TCRdb year 2021). Receptor amplification or capture employed the immunoSEQ multiplex PCR assay. In TCRdb, the immuneACCESS table is reduced to in-frame sequences with V and J assigned. These tables do not hold every clone; where another copy was compared, an unresolved V gene accounts for under half, and the others remain unexplained. The sample table shows roughly 320,000 clones, and around four fifths are seen once. The ten largest clonotypes hold 2% to 2.5% of the sample. Read against the paper, the sample's treatment or condition label means: 15 to 20 received Ad26.COV2.S at low or high dose, single or two shots; roughly five received placebo; per-sample allocation not given. For vaccine and placebo recipients, repertoires were sequenced using samples collected on day 63 after the first injection.

The sequencing here drew on peripheral blood, taken in a trial of Ad26.COV2.S vaccine versus placebo. These receptor sequences come from a person between 18 and 60 years old who received the Ad26.COV2.S COVID-19 vaccine or a placebo.

J is TRBJ1-2 and V is TRBV3-1 (or the pseudogene TRBV3-2); no reliable D call. This CDR3 contains 14 residues. Germline CDR1 and CDR2: LGHDT and YNNKEL (reference sequence). Trimming removed 0 bases from V and 7 bases from J, with 12 bases in between. For the CDR3, the DNA is TGTGCCAGCAGCCAAGAAATCTTTGGGGTTGGCTACACCTTC. It is translated as CASSQEIFGVGYTF.

This chain connects TRBV10-3 to TRBJ1-4; D gene ambiguous. This CDR3 spans 14 amino acids. Germline-derived CDR1 and CDR2 are ENHRY and SYGVKD. V was shortened by 10 bases and J by 4 bases, with 16 bases between the two germline ends. CDR3 nucleotides: TGTGCCACCAAATCTTCCGGAAATAATGAAAAACTGTTTTTT. The encoded protein is CATKSSGNNEKLFF.

The chain employs TRBV21-1 and TRBJ2-7. TRBV21-1 is deemed a pseudogene. This CDR3 is built from 15 residues. CDR3 DNA: TGTGCCAGCACCTCGGGACCGGCTAGTCTCTACGAGCAGTACTTC. Translated, it gives CASTSGPASLYEQYF.

A remark on this clone: Other DNA sequences of this sample code for an identical CDR3. The chain couples TRBV5-1 to TRBJ1-1; D ambiguous. CDR1 and CDR2 from the germline V gene are SGHRS and YFSETQ. There are 14 residues in the CDR3. Trimming took off 0 bases at V and 1 base at J, with 7 bases between the two ends. This chain's CDR3 is CASSLVAGNTEAFF. The DNA for the CDR3 is TGCGCCAGCAGCTTGGTAGCAGGGAACACTGAAGCTTTCTTT.

V is TRBV19 and J is TRBJ2-5; D perhaps matches TRBD1 (6 bases). The germline V gene has CDR1 LNHDA and CDR2 SQIVND (reference sequence). The V gene lost 0 bases and the J gene lost 3 bases, with 8 bases spanning the gap. The CDR3 has 14 residues. CDR3 residues: CASSIETGKETQYF. CDR3 nucleotides: TGTGCCAGTAGTATAGAAACAGGGAAAGAGACCCAGTACTTC.

The rearrangement joins TRBV2 to TRBJ1-6, with a possible D match to TRBD1 (5 bases). Germline values: CDR1 SNHLY, CDR2 FYNNEI. CDR3 length: 12 residues. Trimming took off 11 bases at V and 7 bases at J, with 12 bases between the two ends. The CDR3 DNA is TGTGCCTCCCTGGGGCCGAATTCACCCCTCCACTTT. As protein: CASLGPNSPLHF.

The V and J genes are TRBV3-1 (or the pseudogene TRBV3-2) and TRBJ2-3, with a possible D match to TRBD2 (7 bases). The germline V gene encodes CDR1 LGHDT and CDR2 YNNKEL (reference sequence). Trimming left V 7 bases short and J 3 bases short, with 14 bases between. There are 14 residues in the CDR3. The CDR3 nucleotides are TGTGCCAGCACCTCGGGGGGCGGGACAGATACGCAGTATTTT. Its translation is CASTSGGGTDTQYF.

The V call is TRBV7-9, the J call TRBJ1-4, with 11 positions matching TRBD1. Trimming removed 5 bases from V and 7 bases from J; junction bases left unmatched: 3. CDR1 is SEHNR and CDR2 is FQNEAQ in the germline V gene (reference sequence). The CDR3 totals 14 residues. The CDR3 is CASSPGQGAEKLFF. The CDR3 DNA follows: TGTGCCAGCAGCCCCGGACAGGGGGCTGAAAAACTGTTTTTT.

V and J are TRBV5-4 and TRBJ2-3; D is perhaps TRBD2 (6 bases). CDR3 length: 16 amino acids. With 2 bases removed from V and 0 bases from J, the gap between germline ends came to 13 bases. Germline CDR1 and CDR2: SGHNT and YYREEE (reference sequence). CDR3 region: CASSFGGRASTDTQYF. The CDR3 bases are TGTGCCAGCAGCTTTGGAGGGCGTGCTAGCACAGATACGCAGTATTTT.

The gene calls are TRBV2 and TRBJ1-1; no definite D call. This CDR3 spans 11 amino acids. Germline values: CDR1 SNHLY, CDR2 FYNNEI. V dropped 6 bases and J dropped 3 bases, with 5 bases sitting between them. CDR3 in DNA: TGTGCCAGCAGATACTACACTGAAGCTTTCTTT. Translating gives CASRYYTEAFF.

The J gene is TRBJ2-3, the V gene TRBV23-1; maybe TRBD2 (6 bases). TRBV23-1 falls under the ORF class, with uncertain function. This CDR3 region has 15 residues. Trimming shortened V by 0 bases and J by 2 bases, and 9 bases separated the two germline ends. Written as DNA, the CDR3 is TGCGCCAGCAGTCAATCCTGGGGGGACACAGATACGCAGTATTTT. It encodes CASSQSWGDTDTQYF.

The rearrangement uses TRBV2 and TRBJ1-5; D possibly corresponds to TRBD1 (5 bases). This CDR3 spans 13 amino acids. Per the germline V gene, CDR1 is SNHLY and CDR2 is FYNNEI. Trimming shortened V by 5 bases and J by 4 bases, and 9 bases separated the two germline ends. CDR3 loop: CASSLDINQPQHF. CDR3 sequence (DNA): TGTGCCAGCAGTCTGGACATAAATCAGCCCCAGCATTTT.

The rearrangement links TRBV27 to TRBJ2-3, with 7 positions matching TRBD2. Trimming at V came to 3 bases and at J to 0 bases, leaving 6 bases not matched to a gene. Germline assignment: CDR1 MNHEY and CDR2 SMNVEV (reference sequence). The CDR3 loop spans 16 amino acids. The CDR3 coding sequence is TGTGCCAGCAGTTTCAGAGCGGGGAGCAGCACAGATACGCAGTATTTT. This codes for CASSFRAGSSTDTQYF.

The chain recombines TRBV5-1 with TRBJ1-2, with a possible D match to TRBD1 (5 bases). The CDR3 sequence is 15 residues long. Trimming shortened V by 4 bases and J by 4 bases, and 17 bases separated the two germline ends. The germline CDR1 and CDR2 sequences are SGHRS and YFSETQ. This chain's CDR3 is CASSRGPGTTYGYTF. Written as DNA, the CDR3 is TGCGCCAGCAGCCGAGGCCCGGGGACGACCTATGGCTACACCTTC.

This clone was counted a single time. The J gene is TRBJ2-7, the V gene TRBV5-6; D is perhaps TRBD2 (7 bases). Germline loops: CDR1 SGHDT, CDR2 YYEEEE. V was trimmed by 1 base and J by 3 bases, leaving 14 bases between them. The CDR3 runs 15 residues. Here the CDR3 reads CASSLIAGAFYEQYF. The CDR3 nucleotides are TGTGCCAGCAGCTTGATCGCGGGGGCGTTCTACGAGCAGTACTTC.

The CDR3 is CASSAGTGYTEAFF. The CDR3 DNA reads TGTGCCAGCAGCGCTGGGACAGGGTACACTGAAGCTTTCTTT. V is TRBV14 and J is TRBJ1-1, with 9 bases aligning to TRBD1. The CDR3 is made up of 14 amino acids. CDR1 and CDR2 (germline): SGHDN, FVKESK. Trimming cost V 5 bases and J 3 bases; bases outside gene matches: 4.

In the case of this clone: This CDR3 is also generated by other DNA sequences in the sample. The chain is built from TRBV28 and TRBJ1-1, with D possibly being TRBD1 (6 bases). This CDR3 region has 13 residues. With 1 base removed from V and 8 bases from J, the gap between germline ends came to 11 bases. In germline, CDR1 is MDHEN, CDR2 SYDVKM. The CDR3: CASSLLGGAEAFF. Written as DNA, the CDR3 is TGTGCCAGCAGTTTATTGGGGGGCGCAGAAGCTTTCTTT.

The J gene is TRBJ1-1, the V gene TRBV7-8; TRBD1 matches 8 bases. In germline, CDR1 is SGHVS, CDR2 FQNEAQ. The CDR3 loop spans 15 amino acids. After removal of 0 bases from V and 4 bases from J, the junction contained 4 bases not matched to a gene. CDR3 DNA sequence: TGTGCCAGCAGCTTAGCATACAGGGGGAGCACTGAAGCTTTCTTT. This encodes CASSLAYRGSTEAFF. Full variable domain (remainder filled in from reference TRBV7-8 and TRBJ1-1): GAGVSQSPRYKVAKRGQDVALRCDPISGHVSLFWYQQALGQGPEFLTYFQNEAQLDKSGLPSDRFFAERPEGSVSTLKIQRTQQEDSAVYLCASSLAYRGSTEAFFGQGTRLTVV.

The chain couples TRBV28 to TRBJ2-4; TRBD1 agrees at 8 bases. Trimming at V came to 5 bases and at J to 8 bases, leaving 8 bases not matched to a gene. The CDR3 covers 14 residues. From germline, CDR1 is MDHEN and CDR2 SYDVKM. The DNA for the CDR3 is TGTGCCAGCAGTATACAGGGGGGTGCGGACATTCAGTACTTC. Protein: CASSIQGGADIQYF.

The V gene is TRBV7-3, the J gene TRBJ2-3, with D perhaps TRBD2 (6 bases). The CDR3 extends over 13 amino acids. Germline CDR1 and CDR2: SGHTA and FQGTGA. The V gene lost 0 bases and the J gene lost 5 bases, with 6 bases spanning the gap. The CDR3 region is CASSLTGGDTQYF. DNA of the CDR3: TGTGCCAGCAGCTTAACCGGGGGAGATACGCAGTATTTT.

A single count supports this clone. The chain employs TRBV7-9 and TRBJ1-4, with D tentatively TRBD1 (5 bases). V was shortened by 4 bases and J by 8 bases, with 11 bases between the two germline ends. The length of the CDR3 is 13 residues. Germline values: CDR1 SEHNR, CDR2 FQNEAQ (reference sequence). For the CDR3, the DNA is TGTGCCAGCAGCTCAAGGGGAGGGGAAAAACTGTTTTTT. Protein sequence: CASSSRGGEKLFF.

This chain connects TRBV25-1 to TRBJ2-3; D is uncertain. From germline, CDR1 is MGHDK and CDR2 SYGVNS. The CDR3 runs to 14 residues. V was trimmed by 3 bases and J by 0 bases, leaving 7 bases between them. CDR3 sequence reads: CASSDPVSTDTQYF. The CDR3 DNA sequence: TGTGCCAGCAGTGATCCGGTGAGCACAGATACGCAGTATTTT.

The chain uses TRBV18 and TRBJ2-7; TRBD2 is a possible D gene (5 bases). The CDR3 loop spans 11 amino acids. Germline V CDR1 and CDR2: KGHSH, LQKENI. Trimming took off 6 bases at V and 2 bases at J, with 5 bases between the two ends. The CDR3 loop reads CASSGTYEQYF. In DNA, the CDR3 is TGTGCCAGCTCCGGGACCTACGAGCAGTACTTC.